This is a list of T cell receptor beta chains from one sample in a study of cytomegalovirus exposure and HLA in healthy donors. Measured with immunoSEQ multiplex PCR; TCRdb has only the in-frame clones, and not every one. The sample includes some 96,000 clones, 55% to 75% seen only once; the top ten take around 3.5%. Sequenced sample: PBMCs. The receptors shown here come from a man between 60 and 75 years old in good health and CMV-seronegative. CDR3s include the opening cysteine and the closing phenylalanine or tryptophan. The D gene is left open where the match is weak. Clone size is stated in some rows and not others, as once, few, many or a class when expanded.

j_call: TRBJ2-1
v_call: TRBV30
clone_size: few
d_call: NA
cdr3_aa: CAWSRSSSYNEQFF
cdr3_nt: TGTGCCTGGAGCCGCTCCAGCTCCTACAATGAGCAGTTCTTC

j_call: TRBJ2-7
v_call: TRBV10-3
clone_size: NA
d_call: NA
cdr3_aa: CAISESPERTYEQYF
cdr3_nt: TGTGCCATCAGTGAGTCACCAGAGAGGACATACGAGCAGTACTTC

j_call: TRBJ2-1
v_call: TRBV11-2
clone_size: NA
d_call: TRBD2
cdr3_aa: CASSSRASGGGSPWEQFF
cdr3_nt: TGTGCCAGCAGCTCCCGGGCTAGCGGGGGGGGCTCACCGTGGGAGCAGTTCTTC

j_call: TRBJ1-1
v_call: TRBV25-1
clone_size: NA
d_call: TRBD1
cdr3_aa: CASSSTGLNTEAFF
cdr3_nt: TGTGCCAGCAGTTCGACAGGGTTGAACACTGAAGCTTTCTTT

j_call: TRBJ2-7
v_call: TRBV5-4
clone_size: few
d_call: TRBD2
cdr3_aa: CASSYRTSGRINEQYF
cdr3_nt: TGTGCCAGCAGCTACCGGACTAGCGGGAGGATCAACGAGCAGTACTTC

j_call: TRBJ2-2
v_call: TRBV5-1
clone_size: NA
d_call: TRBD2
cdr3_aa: CASSLVGPSGGMNTGELFF
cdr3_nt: TGCGCCAGCAGCTTGGTAGGCCCTAGCGGGGGGATGAACACCGGGGAGCTGTTTTTT

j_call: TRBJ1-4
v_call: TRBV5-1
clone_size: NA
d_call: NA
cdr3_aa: CASSLFTTNEKLFF
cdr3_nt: TGCGCCAGCAGCTTGTTTACAACTAATGAAAAACTGTTTTTT

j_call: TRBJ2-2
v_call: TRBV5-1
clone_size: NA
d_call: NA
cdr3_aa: CASSLPQGTAGELFF
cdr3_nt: TGCGCCAGCAGCTTACCCCAGGGCACCGCCGGGGAGCTGTTTTTT

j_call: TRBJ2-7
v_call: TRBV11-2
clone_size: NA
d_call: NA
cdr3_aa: CASSPGLPYEQYF
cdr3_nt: TGTGCCAGCAGCCCGGGACTTCCCTACGAGCAGTACTTC

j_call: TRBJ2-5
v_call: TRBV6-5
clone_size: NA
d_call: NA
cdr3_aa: CASRETTWETQYF
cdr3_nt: TGTGCCAGCAGGGAGACCACATGGGAGACCCAGTACTTC

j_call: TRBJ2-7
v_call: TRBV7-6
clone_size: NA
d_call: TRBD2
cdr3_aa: CASSPRRTSGSYEQYF
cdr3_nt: TGTGCCAGCAGCCCCCGTCGGACTAGCGGTTCCTACGAGCAGTACTTC

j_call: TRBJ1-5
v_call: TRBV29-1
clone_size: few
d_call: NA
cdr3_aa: CSVSVGANSNQPQHF
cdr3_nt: TGCAGCGTCTCCGTGGGGGCGAATAGCAATCAGCCCCAGCATTTT

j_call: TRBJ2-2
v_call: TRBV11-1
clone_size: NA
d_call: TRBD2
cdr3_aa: CASSLAPASGRAGELFF
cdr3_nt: TGTGCCAGCAGCTTAGCCCCGGCTAGCGGGAGGGCCGGGGAGCTGTTTTTT

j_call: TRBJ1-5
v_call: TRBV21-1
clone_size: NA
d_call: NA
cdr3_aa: CASQLRGDEGFLYSNQPQHF
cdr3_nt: TGTGCCAGCCAACTCCGGGGGGATGAAGGTTTTTTATATAGCAATCAGCCCCAGCATTTT

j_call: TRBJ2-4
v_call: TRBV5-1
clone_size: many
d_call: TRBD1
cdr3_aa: CASSLEGQGRNIQYF
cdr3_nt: TGCGCCAGCAGCTTGGAGGGACAGGGGAGGAACATTCAGTACTTC

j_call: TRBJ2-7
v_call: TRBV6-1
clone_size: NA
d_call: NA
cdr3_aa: CASSETVWGGPYEQYF
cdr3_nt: TGTGCCAGCAGTGAAACCGTTTGGGGCGGACCCTACGAGCAGTACTTC

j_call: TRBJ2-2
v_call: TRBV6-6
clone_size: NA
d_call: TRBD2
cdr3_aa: CASRAGTSNTGELFF
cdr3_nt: TGTGCCAGCAGGGCCGGGACTAGCAACACCGGGGAGTTGTTTTTT

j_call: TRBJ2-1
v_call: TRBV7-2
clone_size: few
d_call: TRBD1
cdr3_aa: CASRHLPPGQGDFWEQFF
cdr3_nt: TGTGCCAGCAGACACCTTCCACCGGGACAGGGCGACTTTTGGGAGCAGTTCTTC

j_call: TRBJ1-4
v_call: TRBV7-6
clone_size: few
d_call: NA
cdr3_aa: CASSLDFGGMDEKLFF
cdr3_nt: TGTGCCAGCAGCTTAGATTTTGGGGGGATGGACGAAAAACTGTTTTTT

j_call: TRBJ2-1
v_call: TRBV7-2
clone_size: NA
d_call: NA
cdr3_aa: CASSLALAYNEQFF
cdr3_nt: TGTGCCAGCAGCTTAGCACTAGCCTACAATGAGCAGTTCTTC

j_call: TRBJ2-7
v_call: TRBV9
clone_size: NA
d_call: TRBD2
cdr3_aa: CASSVAASGDYEQYF
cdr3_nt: TGTGCCAGCAGCGTAGCGGCTAGCGGGGACTACGAGCAGTACTTC

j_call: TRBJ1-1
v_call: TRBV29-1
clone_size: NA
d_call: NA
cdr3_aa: CSGVNTEAFF
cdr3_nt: TGCAGCGGCGTCAACACTGAAGCTTTCTTT

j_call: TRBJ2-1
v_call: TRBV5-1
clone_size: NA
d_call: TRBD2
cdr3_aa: CASSLSRTSGRYEQFF
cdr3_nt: TGCGCCAGCAGCTTGTCGCGGACTAGCGGGAGGTATGAGCAGTTCTTC

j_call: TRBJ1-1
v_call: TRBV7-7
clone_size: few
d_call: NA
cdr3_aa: CASSLAPGTEAFF
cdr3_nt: TGTGCCAGCAGCTTAGCCCCCGGGACAGAAGCTTTCTTT

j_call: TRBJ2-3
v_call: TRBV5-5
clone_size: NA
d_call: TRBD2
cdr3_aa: CASSLGTSGTSDTQYF
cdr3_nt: TGTGCCAGCAGCTTAGGGACTAGCGGGACGTCAGATACGCAGTATTTT

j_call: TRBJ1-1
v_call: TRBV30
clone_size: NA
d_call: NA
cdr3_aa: CAWSGTQNTEAFF
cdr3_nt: TGTGCCTGGAGTGGAACACAGAACACTGAAGCTTTCTTT

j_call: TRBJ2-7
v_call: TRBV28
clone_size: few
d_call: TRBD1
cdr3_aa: CASSFLWTGGYEQYF
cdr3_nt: TGTGCCAGCAGTTTCCTTTGGACAGGGGGGTACGAGCAGTACTTC

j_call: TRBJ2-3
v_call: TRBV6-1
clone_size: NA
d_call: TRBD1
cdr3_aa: CASTGGNQPQYF
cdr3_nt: TGTGCCAGCACAGGGGGCAATCAGCCCCAGTATTTT

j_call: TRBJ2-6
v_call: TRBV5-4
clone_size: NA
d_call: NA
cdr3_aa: CASSLAEIAGANVLTF
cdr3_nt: TGTGCCAGCAGCTTGGCCGAGATCGCTGGGGCCAACGTCCTGACTTTC

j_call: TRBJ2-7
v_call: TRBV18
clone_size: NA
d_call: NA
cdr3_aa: CASSREGGGYEQYF
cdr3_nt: TGTGCCAGCTCACGAGAGGGTGGAGGCTACGAGCAGTACTTC

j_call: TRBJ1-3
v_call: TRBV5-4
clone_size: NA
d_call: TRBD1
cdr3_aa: CASSLIDREFGNTIYF
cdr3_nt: TGTGCCAGCAGCCTAATAGACAGGGAATTTGGAAACACCATATATTTT

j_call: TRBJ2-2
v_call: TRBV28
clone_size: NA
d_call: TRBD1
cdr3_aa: CASRRQGGWTGELFF
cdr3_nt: TGTGCCAGCAGGCGACAGGGGGGGTGGACCGGGGAGCTGTTTTTT

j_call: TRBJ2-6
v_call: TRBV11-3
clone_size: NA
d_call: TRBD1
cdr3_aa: CASSLARQGSGANVLTF
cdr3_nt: TGTGCCAGCAGCTTGGCCCGACAGGGGTCCGGGGCCAACGTCCTGACTTTC

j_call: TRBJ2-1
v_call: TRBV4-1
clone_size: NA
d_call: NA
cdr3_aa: CASSQEGQNRLNEQFF
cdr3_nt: TGCGCCAGCAGCCAAGAAGGACAGAACCGTCTGAATGAGCAGTTCTTC

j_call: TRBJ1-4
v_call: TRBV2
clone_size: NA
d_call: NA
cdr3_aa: CASSEGAGYEKLFF
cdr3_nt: TGTGCCAGCAGTGAAGGAGCAGGGTACGAAAAACTGTTTTTT

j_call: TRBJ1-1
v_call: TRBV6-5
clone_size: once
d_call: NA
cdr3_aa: CASSYSPGNTEAFF
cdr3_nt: TGTGCCAGCAGTTACTCTCCGGGGAACACTGAAGCTTTCTTT

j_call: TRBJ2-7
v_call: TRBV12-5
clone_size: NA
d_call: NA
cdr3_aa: CASGLISYEQYF
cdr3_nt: TGTGCTAGTGGTTTGATCAGCTACGAGCAGTACTTC

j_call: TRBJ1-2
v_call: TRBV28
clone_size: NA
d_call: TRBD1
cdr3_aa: CASSSRTGGRFGYTF
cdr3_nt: TGTGCCAGCAGTTCAAGGACAGGGGGCAGGTTTGGCTACACCTTC

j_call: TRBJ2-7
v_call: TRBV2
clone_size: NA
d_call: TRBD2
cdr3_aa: CASSLGASGTGEQYF
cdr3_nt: TGTGCCAGCAGTCTGGGGGCTAGCGGGACGGGTGAGCAGTACTTC

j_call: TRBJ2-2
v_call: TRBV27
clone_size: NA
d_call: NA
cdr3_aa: CASTLGTGLENTGELFF
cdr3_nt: TGTGCCAGCACCCTAGGGACTGGGCTAGAGAACACCGGGGAGCTGTTTTTT

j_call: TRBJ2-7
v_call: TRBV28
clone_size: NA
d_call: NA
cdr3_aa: CASSPMRPSSYEQYF
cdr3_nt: TGTGCCAGCAGCCCGATGAGGCCCTCCTCCTACGAGCAGTACTTC

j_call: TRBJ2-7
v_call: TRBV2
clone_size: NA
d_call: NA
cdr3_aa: CASSPLATFYEQYF
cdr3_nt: TGTGCCAGCAGCCCACTAGCCACCTTCTACGAGCAGTACTTC

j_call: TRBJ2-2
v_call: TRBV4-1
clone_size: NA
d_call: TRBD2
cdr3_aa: CASSHAGGAFANTGELFF
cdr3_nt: TGCGCCAGCAGCCATGCGGGAGGGGCGTTCGCGAACACCGGGGAGCTGTTTTTT

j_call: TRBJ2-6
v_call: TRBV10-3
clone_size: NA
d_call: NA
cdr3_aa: CAISADSSGANVLTF
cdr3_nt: TGTGCCATCAGTGCCGACAGCTCTGGGGCCAACGTCCTGACTTTC

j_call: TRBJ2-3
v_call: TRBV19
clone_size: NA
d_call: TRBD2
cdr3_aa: CASSTRTSGAIATQYF
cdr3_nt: TGTGCCAGTAGTACAAGGACTAGCGGGGCCATTGCTACGCAGTATTTT

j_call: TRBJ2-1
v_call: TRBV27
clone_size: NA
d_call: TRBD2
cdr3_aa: CASSLGLAGVLEQFF
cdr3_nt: TGTGCCAGCAGTCTGGGACTAGCGGGAGTACTTGAGCAGTTCTTC

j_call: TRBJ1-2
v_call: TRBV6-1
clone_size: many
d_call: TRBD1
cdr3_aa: CASRPTGDDNYGYTF
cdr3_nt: TGTGCCAGCAGACCGACAGGGGATGATAACTATGGCTACACCTTC

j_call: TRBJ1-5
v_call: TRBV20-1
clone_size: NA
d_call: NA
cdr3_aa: CSASGNQPQHF
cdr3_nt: TGCAGTGCGTCGGGGAATCAGCCCCAGCATTTT

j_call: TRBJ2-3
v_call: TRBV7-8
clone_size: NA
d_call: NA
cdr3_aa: CASSLALDWIFTDTQYF
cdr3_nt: TGTGCCAGCAGCTTAGCTTTAGACTGGATCTTCACAGATACGCAGTATTTT

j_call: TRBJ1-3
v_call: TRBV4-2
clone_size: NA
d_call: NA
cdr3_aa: CASSQGDRRYSGNTIYF
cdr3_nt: TGTGCCAGCAGCCAAGGAGACAGGCGCTACTCTGGAAACACCATATATTTT

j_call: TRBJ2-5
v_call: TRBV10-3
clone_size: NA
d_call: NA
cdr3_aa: CATSPNGETQYF
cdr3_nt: TGTGCCACCTCTCCGAACGGGGAGACCCAGTACTTC

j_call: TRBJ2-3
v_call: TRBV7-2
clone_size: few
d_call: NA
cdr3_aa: CASAWGGSTDTQYF
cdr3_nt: TGTGCCTCCGCGTGGGGGGGCAGCACAGATACGCAGTATTTT

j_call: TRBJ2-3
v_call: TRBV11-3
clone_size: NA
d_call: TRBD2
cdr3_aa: CASSLGTSGRQDTQYF
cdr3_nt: TGTGCCAGCAGCTTAGGTACCAGCGGGAGGCAAGATACGCAGTATTTT

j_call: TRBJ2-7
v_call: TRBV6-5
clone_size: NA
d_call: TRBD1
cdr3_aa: CASKDQGAYYEQYF
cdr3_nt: TGTGCCAGCAAGGATCAGGGGGCTTATTACGAGCAGTACTTC

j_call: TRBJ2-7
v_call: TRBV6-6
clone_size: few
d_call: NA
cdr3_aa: CASSYSRSYEQYF
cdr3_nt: TGTGCCAGCAGTTACTCGAGATCCTACGAGCAGTACTTC

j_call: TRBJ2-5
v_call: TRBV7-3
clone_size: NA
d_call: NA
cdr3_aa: CASSLEGRSGETQYF
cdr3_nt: TGTGCCAGCAGCTTAGAGGGCCGCTCGGGGGAGACCCAGTACTTC

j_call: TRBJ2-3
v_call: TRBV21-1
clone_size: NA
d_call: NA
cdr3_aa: CASSNPPGGCTDTQYF
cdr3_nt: TGTGCCAGCAGCAATCCCCCGGGGGGCTGCACAGATACGCAGTATTTT

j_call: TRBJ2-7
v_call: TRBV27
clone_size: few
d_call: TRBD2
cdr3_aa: CASSPGTSRTYEQYF
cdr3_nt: TGTGCCAGCAGTCCAGGGACTAGCCGGACCTACGAGCAGTACTTC

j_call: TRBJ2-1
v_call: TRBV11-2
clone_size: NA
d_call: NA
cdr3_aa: CASSLGGFNEQFF
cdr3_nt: TGTGCCAGCAGCTTAGGCGGCTTCAATGAGCAGTTCTTC

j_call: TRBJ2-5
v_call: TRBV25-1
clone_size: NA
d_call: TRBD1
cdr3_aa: CASSVGTGVQETQYF
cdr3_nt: TGTGCCAGCAGTGTGGGGACAGGGGTTCAAGAGACCCAGTACTTC